This T cell receptor beta chain is from a study of T cells in tuberculosis. In the study overall: A South African cohort included IGRA-negative adolescents, latently infected IGRA-positive adolescents and adults with active tuberculosis.

Germline CDR1 and CDR2: LNHNV and YYDKDF (reference sequence). The ends lost 8 bases at V and 0 bases at J; junction bases unmatched: 6. This CDR3 spans 15 amino acids. Each clinical donor contributed on average around 92,000 T cells from unsorted cryopreserved PBMC. Overall study findings and caveats: Active tuberculosis patients had shorter CDR3-alpha; the beta difference was nonsignificant. GMM-specific TCRs were nearer to active tuberculosis alpha repertoires, suggesting expansion.

Worth noting for this clone: Its antigen is not known.

Sequenced by immunoSEQ multiplex PCR; TCRdb stores in-frame clones only, minus some. The table shows about 43,000 clones, with about 94% occurring only once. The rearrangement uses TRBV15 and TRBJ2-3; TRBD2 agrees at 9 bases. The receptor comes from a donor aged 10 to 29 with latent tuberculosis or without tuberculosis infection. Some clones in this sample may be carry-over from other donors' samples. The sequenced sample consisted of PBMCs. The CDR3 nucleotides are TGTGCCACCCAGCGCGGGAGGGGTAGCACAGATACGCAGTATTTT. It translates to CATQRGRGSTDTQYF.